This passage covers 21 T cell receptor beta chains from one sample sequenced in a study of T cell responses to AZD1222 COVID-19 vaccine. Clones were sequenced by immunoSEQ multiplex PCR, and TCRdb holds only the in-frame ones, with some missing. This sample has some 150,000 clones, with about 86% found just once. This specimen was peripheral blood, taken 28 days after the second AZD1222 dose. These receptor sequences come from an adult who received the AZD1222 COVID-19 vaccine.

The genes are TRBV27 and TRBJ2-3; the D gene could be TRBD1 or TRBD2 (6 bases each). The germline V gene encodes CDR1 MNHEY and CDR2 SMNVEV (reference sequence). This CDR3 has 13 residues. Deletions cut 3 bases from V and 4 bases from J, with 8 bases between. CDR3 DNA: TGTGCCAGCAGTTTGGGGGGCCCAGATACGCAGTATTTT. Protein product: CASSLGGPDTQYF.

V is TRBV9 and J is TRBJ2-5; D is possibly TRBD1 or TRBD2 (6 bases each). Between the trimmed V and J ends, which lost 0 bases and 1 base, there was a span of 10 bases. Looked up from germline, CDR1 is SGDLS and CDR2 is YYNGEE. The CDR3 loop spans 15 amino acids. The CDR3, as DNA: TGTGCCAGCAGCGTAGGGGGGGCGGTCCAAGAGACCCAGTACTTC. Residues: CASSVGGAVQETQYF.

The rearrangement links TRBV3-1 (or the pseudogene TRBV3-2) to TRBJ1-2; unclear D gene. V dropped 1 base and J dropped 4 bases, with 16 bases sitting between them. This CDR3 has 16 amino acids. The germline V gene has CDR1 LGHDT and CDR2 YNNKEL (reference sequence). CDR3 sequence: CASSQVAQNLGYGYTF. In DNA form, the CDR3 reads TGTGCCAGCAGCCAAGTCGCCCAAAATCTGGGCTATGGCTACACCTTC.

The rearrangement joins TRBV2 to TRBJ1-5; tentative D call: TRBD1 (6 bases). This CDR3 contains 14 residues. With 3 bases removed from V and 6 bases from J, the gap between germline ends came to 12 bases. Per the germline V gene, CDR1 is SNHLY and CDR2 is FYNNEI. The CDR3 loop is CASSDLRGGQPQHF. As DNA, the CDR3 is TGTGCCAGCAGTGACCTCAGGGGAGGTCAGCCCCAGCATTTT.

The gene calls are TRBV27 and TRBJ1-2; possible D gene TRBD1, 6 bases. This CDR3 comprises 17 residues. The germline V gene encodes CDR1 MNHEY and CDR2 SMNVEV (reference sequence). Trimming cost V 3 bases and J 3 bases, with 20 bases left between them. The CDR3 DNA sequence: TGTGCCAGCAGTTTTTTGGAGTTAACAGGGTATCACTATGGCTACACCTTC. It translates to CASSFLELTGYHYGYTF.

The chain carries TRBV6-6 and TRBJ1-1; D not certain. Germline V gives CDR1 MNHNY, CDR2 SVGAGI (reference sequence). This CDR3 has 13 amino acids. With 6 bases removed from V and 1 base from J, the gap between germline ends came to 9 bases. The CDR3 coding sequence is TGTGCCAGCAGCCTAACATCGAACACTGAAGCTTTCTTT. Protein: CASSLTSNTEAFF.

This chain joins TRBV2 and TRBJ2-7; D gene unclear. Germline values: CDR1 SNHLY, CDR2 FYNNEI. Trimming took off 3 bases at V and 5 bases at J, with 11 bases between the two ends. This CDR3 is 13 amino acids long. DNA for the CDR3: TGTGCCAGCAGTGATGTAGGAGTAGACGAGCAGTACTTC. It codes for CASSDVGVDEQYF.

The chain employs TRBV5-1 and TRBJ2-2, with D unresolved. V gave up 0 bases and J gave up 6 bases, with 6 bases separating them. The V gene's germline CDR1 is SGHRS and CDR2 YFSETQ. This CDR3 region has 13 residues. CDR3 sequence (DNA): TGCGCCAGCAGCTTGGACGGTTCCGGGGAGCTGTTTTTT. Amino acid sequence: CASSLDGSGELFF.

The rearrangement links TRBV6-5 to TRBJ2-5; D call uncertain. The V end was cut by 2 bases, the J end by 5 bases, with 9 bases between. The CDR3 runs to 13 residues. Looked up from germline, CDR1 is MNHEY and CDR2 is SVGAGI. CDR3 in DNA: TGTGCCAGCAGTTACGTCCCTAGGGAGACCCAGTACTTC. It specifies CASSYVPRETQYF.

The chain combines TRBV7-9 with TRBJ1-5; D remains unclear. CDR1 and CDR2 (germline): SEHNR, FQNEAQ (reference sequence). The CDR3 contains 14 residues. V lost 5 bases to trimming and J lost 2 bases, with 10 bases between them. This CDR3 is CASSPEIGNQPQHF. As DNA, the CDR3 is TGTGCCAGCAGCCCCGAGATCGGCAATCAGCCCCAGCATTTT.

The CDR3 DNA reads TGTGCCAGCAACCCTCAGGGGCTGAACACTGAAGCTTTCTTT. Its protein product is CASNPQGLNTEAFF. This chain links TRBV2 with TRBJ1-1; tentatively, D is TRBD1 (6 bases). Germline lookup yields CDR1 SNHLY and CDR2 FYNNEI. The CDR3 is 14 amino acids. V lost 7 bases and J lost 0, with 12 bases in between.

V and J are TRBV6-5 and TRBJ2-3, with D possibly called TRBD1 or TRBD2 (5 bases each). Germline-derived CDR1 and CDR2 are MNHEY and SVGAGI. The CDR3 is 15 residues long. V lost 8 bases to trimming and J lost 4 bases, with 19 bases between them. In DNA, the CDR3 is TGTGCCAGCGAGGTGGGACCGGGGTACGCAGATACGCAGTATTTT. Its protein is CASEVGPGYADTQYF.

With respect to this clone: The sample has other DNA sequences that encode this CDR3 too. CDR3: CASSSRGTNEKLFF. The CDR3 bases are TGTGCCAGCAGCTCCAGAGGCACTAATGAAAAACTGTTTTTT. V and J are TRBV11-2 and TRBJ1-4; D gene uncertain. CDR3 length: 14 amino acids. Per the germline V gene, CDR1 is SGHAT and CDR2 is FQNNGV. V dropped 4 bases and J dropped 2 bases, with 8 bases sitting between them. Using reference TRBV11-2 and TRBJ1-4 for the parts outside the CDR3, the full variable domain is EAGVAQSPRYKIIEKRQSVAFWCNPISGHATLYWYQQILGQGPKLLIQFQNNGVVDDSQLPKDRFSAERLKGVDSTLKIQPAKLEDSAVYLCASSSRGTNEKLFFGSGTQLSVL.

This clone was observed once. This chain links TRBV7-9 with TRBJ1-1, with TRBD1 identical over 9 bases. With 3 bases clipped from V and 3 bases from J, the junction kept 14 bases outside the gene matches. Germline assignment: CDR1 SEHNR and CDR2 FQNEAQ (reference sequence). The CDR3 consists of 18 residues. As DNA, the CDR3 is TGTGCCAGCAGCTTTCCCGGGACAGGGAAAGTGAGGGACACTGAAGCTTTCTTT. This sequence encodes CASSFPGTGKVRDTEAFF.

This chain links TRBV7-2 with TRBJ2-7; D remains unclear. CDR3 length: 13 residues. Trimming pared 5 bases from V and 6 bases from J, leaving 14 bases between. The V gene's germline CDR1 is SGHTA and CDR2 FQGNSA. CDR3 residues: CASSRQLLGEQYF. In DNA, the CDR3 is TGTGCCAGCAGCCGCCAGCTGTTGGGCGAGCAGTACTTC.

This chain links TRBV28 with TRBJ1-2, with a possible D match to TRBD1 (5 bases). The CDR3 sequence is 14 residues long. V was pared by 6 bases and J by 3 bases, with 14 bases between. The germline CDR1 and CDR2 sequences are MDHEN and SYDVKM. CDR3 nucleotide sequence: TGTGCCAGCAGCTCCCCGGGGGGGTACTATGGCTACACCTTC. It codes for CASSSPGGYYGYTF.

The chain recombines TRBV12-3 or TRBV12-4 with TRBJ1-2; D uncertain. Trimming pared 10 bases from V and 2 bases from J, leaving 8 bases between. The CDR3 extends over 11 amino acids. The CDR3 DNA reads as TGTGCCACTCAAACGAACTATGGCTACACCTTC. It specifies CATQTNYGYTF.

The chain uses TRBV15 and TRBJ1-5; D remains unclear. Trimming pared 5 bases from V and 8 bases from J, leaving 13 bases between. This CDR3 comprises 13 residues. CDR1 and CDR2 (germline): LNHNV, YYDKDF (reference sequence). As DNA, the CDR3 is TGTGCCACCAGCCGAATTCCTTTGGAGCCCCAGCATTTT. It is translated as CATSRIPLEPQHF. The entire variable domain, with the rest obtained from reference TRBV15 and TRBJ1-5, is as follows: DAMVIQNPRYQVTQFGKPVTLSCSQTLNHNVMYWYQQKSSQAPKLLFHYYDKDFNNEADTPDNFQSRRPNTSFCFLDIRSPGLGDTAMYLCATSRIPLEPQHFGDGTRLSIL.

The chain joins TRBV12-2 to TRBJ2-7; TRBD2, the D gene given by the table, was not confirmed from the DNA. TRBV12-2 is described as a pseudogene. The length of the CDR3 is 15 residues. As DNA, the CDR3 is TGTGCAAGTCGGGCCCGGGTCGAACCGCCCTACGAGCAGTACTTC. It translates to CASRARVEPPYEQYF.

This chain links TRBV18 with TRBJ2-7, with TRBD1 matching 11 bases. The CDR3 totals 15 residues. The J segment lost 5 bases and the V segment lost 0 bases, leaving 3 bases of the junction unmatched. The V gene's germline CDR1 is KGHSH and CDR2 LQKENI. In nucleotides, the CDR3 is TGTGCCAGCTCACCACCGGGACAGGGGGGCCACGAGCAGTACTTC. This sequence encodes CASSPPGQGGHEQYF. Variable domain in full (rest from reference TRBV18 and TRBJ2-7): NAGVMQNPRHLVRRRGQEARLRCSPMKGHSHVYWYRQLPEEGLKFMVYLQKENIIDESGMPKERFSAEFPKEGPSILRIQQVVRGDSAAYFCASSPPGQGGHEQYFGPGTRLTVT.

The chain combines TRBV5-1 with TRBJ2-7, with 7 bases matching TRBD1. CDR3 length: 14 amino acids. V lost 4 bases to trimming and J lost 0 bases; unmatched junction nucleotides: 4. CDR1 and CDR2 from the germline V gene are SGHRS and YFSETQ. The CDR3 nucleotides read TGCGCCAGCAGCGTGAGGGACAGCTCCTACGAGCAGTACTTC. Translation: CASSVRDSSYEQYF. Supplemented by reference TRBV5-1 and TRBJ2-7, the full variable domain reads KAGVTQTPRYLIKTRGQQVTLSCSPISGHRSVSWYQQTPGQGLQFLFEYFSETQRNKGNFPGRFSGRQFSNSRSEMNVSTLELGDSALYLCASSVRDSSYEQYFGPGTRLTVT.